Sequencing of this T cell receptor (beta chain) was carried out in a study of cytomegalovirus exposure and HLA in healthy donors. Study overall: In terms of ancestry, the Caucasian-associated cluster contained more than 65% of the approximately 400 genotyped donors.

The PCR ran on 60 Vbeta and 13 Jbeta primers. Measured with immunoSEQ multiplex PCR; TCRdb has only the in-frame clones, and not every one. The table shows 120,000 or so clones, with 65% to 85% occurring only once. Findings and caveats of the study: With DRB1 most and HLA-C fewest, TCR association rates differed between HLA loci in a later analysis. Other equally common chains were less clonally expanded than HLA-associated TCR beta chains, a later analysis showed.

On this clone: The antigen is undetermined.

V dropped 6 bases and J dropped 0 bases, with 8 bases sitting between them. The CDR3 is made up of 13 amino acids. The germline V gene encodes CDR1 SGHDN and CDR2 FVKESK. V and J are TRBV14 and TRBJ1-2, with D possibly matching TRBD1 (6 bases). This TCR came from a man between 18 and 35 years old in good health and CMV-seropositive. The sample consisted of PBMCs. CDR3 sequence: CASSRTANYGYTF. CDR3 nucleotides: TGTGCCAGCAGTCGGACAGCTAACTATGGCTACACCTTC.